This T cell receptor beta chain was identified in a study of blood T cells in healthy people across ages. Of note for this clonotype: Antigen: not known.

CDR3 length: 16 amino acids. Germline assignment: CDR1 DFQATT and CDR2 SNEGSKA (reference sequence). With a J-beta primer mix and a sample-barcoded 5' primer, a second PCR ran about 7 to 12 cycles. Each CDR3 protein is one row after TCRdb ran MiXCR on the 5' RACE reads. The sample records about 640,000 distinct CDR3 sequences, 58% being singletons. Whole-study findings and limits: Unsorted PBMC input precluded a conclusive naive versus antigen-experienced comparison. Getting older went along with TCR beta diversity per million T cells dropping roughly linearly.

This chain links TRBV20-1 with TRBJ2-1; 7 positions match TRBD1. The end of the DNA fits TRBJ2-7 better, so the J call may be wrong. Sequencing was performed on blood. The TCR sequence derives from a man in his 60s in good health. DNA of the CDR3: TGCAGTGCTAGCTATTACTCCGGGACAGTGGGCGGGGAGCAGTACTTC. Translation gives CSASYYSGTVGGEQYF.